The rows below give T cell receptor beta chains drawn from one sample of a study of blood T cell repertoires in COVID-19. This table comes from immunoSEQ multiplex PCR, and its TCRdb copy is limited to in-frame clones, with some not included. The repertoire includes some 90,000 clones, over 65% of them detected once, and about an eighth sits in the top ten. The sample comprised peripheral blood. These receptor sequences come from a human donor in a cohort sampled during active COVID-19. Each CDR3 is given with its conserved first and last residue. The D gene is left open where the match is weak. Some rows mark clone size as missing; the rest say once, few, many or name a class of expanded clone.

TRBJ2-7,.,TRBV19,TRBD1,14,TGTGCCAGTAGTAGGACAGGGTCCTCCTACGAGCAGTACTTC,CASSRTGSSYEQYF
TRBJ2-3,.,TRBV5-1,TRBD2,15,TGCGCCAGCAGCTTTGAGGGAGGGATGCCAGATACGCAGTATTTT,CASSFEGGMPDTQYF
TRBJ2-1,.,TRBV30,TRBD2,14,TGTGCCTGGAGTGTAGGACTAGCGGACAATGAGCAGTTCTTC,CAWSVGLADNEQFF
TRBJ1-1,.,TRBV9,.,13,TGTGCCAGCAGCGTGTCGGGGGACACTGAAGCTTTCTTT,CASSVSGDTEAFF
TRBJ2-2,.,TRBV5-1,.,14,TGCGCCAGCAGCTTCGAGGCGAACACCGGGGAGCTGTTTTTT,CASSFEANTGELFF
TRBJ2-2,.,TRBV28,.,14,TGTGCCAGCAGCCAGGGGTTGGTCACCGGGGAGCTGTTTTTT,CASSQGLVTGELFF
TRBJ1-3,.,TRBV16,.,15,TGTGCCAGCAGCCAATTTTCAGGATCCGGAAACACCATATATTTT,CASSQFSGSGNTIYF
TRBJ1-1,.,TRBV30,.,14,TGTGCCTGGAGTGGACCGACAGTGAACACTGAAGCTTTCTTT,CAWSGPTVNTEAFF
TRBJ2-6,.,TRBV9,.,17,TGTGCCAGCAGCGATAGACAGCTTCTCTCTGGGGCCAACGTCCTGACTTTC,CASSDRQLLSGANVLTF
TRBJ2-2,few,TRBV7-6,TRBD1,16,TGTGCCAGCAGCTTAGTGGTGGGACAGGGGACCGGGGAGCTGTTTTTT,CASSLVVGQGTGELFF
TRBJ1-5,few,TRBV4-1,.,15,TGCGCCAGCAGCCAAGATGGGGCTCAAGATCAGCCCCAGCATTTT,CASSQDGAQDQPQHF
TRBJ2-7,.,TRBV7-8,TRBD1,15,TGTGCCAGCAGCTACGACGGGACAGGGGGTTACGAGCAGTACTTC,CASSYDGTGGYEQYF
TRBJ2-7,.,TRBV30,.,12,TGTGCCTGGAGTGACACATTTTACGAGCAGTACTTC,CAWSDTFYEQYF
TRBJ1-5,.,TRBV19,.,15,TGTGCCAGTAGTGCCCCAGGTGAAATCGGTCAGCCCCAGCATTTT,CASSAPGEIGQPQHF
TRBJ1-4,.,TRBV9,.,14,TGTGCCAGCAACCAGGACAGCATTAATGAAAAACTGTTTTTT,CASNQDSINEKLFF
TRBJ1-2,.,TRBV5-1,TRBD1,15,TGCGCCAGCAGCTTCGTGACAGGGCGGAACTATGGCTACACCTTC,CASSFVTGRNYGYTF
TRBJ2-2,.,TRBV9,.,15,TGTGCCAGCAGCGTAGATCCGGGAGAGGCCGGGGAGCTGTTTTTT,CASSVDPGEAGELFF
TRBJ2-7,.,TRBV10-3,.,15,TGTGCCATCAGTGAGGGGGCGCCGGGCATGGGGGAGCAGTACTTC,CAISEGAPGMGEQYF
TRBJ1-2,.,TRBV12-3/TRBV12-4,.,12,TGTGCCAGCAGTTTGCGGGCGTATGGCTACACCTTC,CASSLRAYGYTF
TRBJ1-2,few,TRBV25-1,TRBD1,14,TGTGCCAGCAGTACCGGGACAGGGGATGCTGGCTACACCTTC,CASSTGTGDAGYTF
TRBJ2-7,.,TRBV5-1,TRBD1,17,TGCGCCAGCAGCCAAGTTACATCTCGGACAGGGGCGTACGAGCAGTACTTC,CASSQVTSRTGAYEQYF
TRBJ2-1,.,TRBV7-2,TRBD2,15,TGTGCCAGCAGCTTAGTTTGGCCTAGCGGGGGGACTCAGTTCTTC,CASSLVWPSGGTQFF
TRBJ2-7,.,TRBV7-9,TRBD1,17,TGTGCCAGCAGCTTAGCCTTCGGACAGGGTCATAGTTACGAGCAGTACTTC,CASSLAFGQGHSYEQYF
TRBJ2-1,.,TRBV7-3,TRBD1,16,TGTGCCAGCAGCTTCCACGGACAGGGGGTTGGGGGTGAGCAGTTCTTC,CASSFHGQGVGGEQFF
TRBJ2-1,.,TRBV11-2,TRBD2,14,TGTGCCAGCAGCTCCGGGACTAGCGGGAATGAGCAGTTCTTC,CASSSGTSGNEQFF
TRBJ2-3,.,TRBV9,TRBD2,16,TGTGCCAGCAGCGTAGAGGAGGGAGGGCGCACAGATACGCAGTATTTT,CASSVEEGGRTDTQYF
TRBJ2-7,medium-sized,TRBV9,.,15,TGTGCCAGCAGCGTAAGGTGGGAAGGGGGCTACGAGCAGTACTTC,CASSVRWEGGYEQYF
TRBJ1-2,.,TRBV19,.,12,TGTGCCAGTAGTCCGCCACATGGTGGCTACACCTTC,CASSPPHGGYTF
TRBJ2-5,.,TRBV10-1,.,13,TGCGCCAGCAGTAACAGGGATGCGGAGACCCAGTACTTC,CASSNRDAETQYF
TRBJ2-3,.,TRBV3-1/TRBV3-2,.,15,TGTGCCAGCAGCCAAGACGGGACACTCACAGATACGCAGTATTTT,CASSQDGTLTDTQYF
TRBJ1-5,few,TRBV30,.,13,TGTGCCTGGAGTCGACAGATCAATCAGCCCCAGCATTTT,CAWSRQINQPQHF
TRBJ2-2,many,TRBV7-9,.,18,TGTGCCAGCAGCCCCTGGAGGGGCGGGATGAAGAACACCGGGGAGCTGTTTTTT,CASSPWRGGMKNTGELFF
TRBJ1-2,.,TRBV7-8,.,13,TGTGCCAGCAGCCACGACAGAGCCTATGGCTACACCTTC,CASSHDRAYGYTF
TRBJ1-3,.,TRBV11-2,TRBD1,16,TGTGCCAGCAGCTCTGTAGGGACAGGCAATGGAAACACCATATATTTT,CASSSVGTGNGNTIYF
TRBJ2-5,.,TRBV6-5,.,16,TGTGCCAGCAGTTACTCGATAAGTCAGGGACAAGAGACCCAGTACTTC,CASSYSISQGQETQYF
TRBJ2-3,.,TRBV3-1/TRBV3-2,.,15,TGTGCCAGCAGTCATCCTAGCTTGTTGACAGATACGCAGTATTTT,CASSHPSLLTDTQYF
TRBJ2-3,.,TRBV6-5,TRBD1,14,TGTGCCAGCAGGACCGGGACAGGCACAGATACGCAGTATTTT,CASRTGTGTDTQYF
TRBJ2-2,.,TRBV7-7,.,14,TGTGCTAGCAGCTTGGGGACTCGTACCGGGGAGCTGTTTTTT,CASSLGTRTGELFF
TRBJ2-7,.,TRBV5-1,TRBD2,17,TGCGCCAGCAGCTCAGGACTAGCGGGGGCTTACTCCTACGAGCAGTACTTC,CASSSGLAGAYSYEQYF
TRBJ2-5,once,TRBV18,TRBD2,15,TGTGCCAGCTCACCAACTAGCGGGAGGGCCCAGACCCAGTACTTC,CASSPTSGRAQTQYF
TRBJ1-1,.,TRBV7-2,.,13,TGTGCCAGCAGCTTTTTACTTAGCACTGAAGCTTTCTTT,CASSFLLSTEAFF
TRBJ1-1,.,TRBV28,.,14,TGTGCCAGCCCTGACAGGCTAGTGAACACTGAAGCTTTCTTT,CASPDRLVNTEAFF
TRBJ1-1,.,TRBV4-2,TRBD1,14,TGTGCCAGCAGCGCCCGACAGGGGGACACTGAAGCTTTCTTT,CASSARQGDTEAFF
TRBJ2-3,.,TRBV6-5,TRBD2,14,TGTGCCAGCACGGGGGGTGGCGACACAGATACGCAGTATTTT,CASTGGGDTDTQYF
TRBJ2-1,.,TRBV2,.,13,TGTGCCAGCAGTGATGTCTCCGACAATGAGCAGTTCTTC,CASSDVSDNEQFF
TRBJ1-6,.,TRBV7-2,.,14,TGTGCCAGCAGCGGGCGGACAGCCGACAATCCCCTCCACTTT,CASSGRTADNPLHF
TRBJ1-2,.,TRBV7-2,TRBD1,15,TGTGCCAGCAGCCTGTCGGGACAGTACAACTATGGCTACACCTTC,CASSLSGQYNYGYTF
TRBJ1-4,.,TRBV7-9,TRBD1,14,TGTGCCAGCAGCGACCGGGACAGGAATGAAAAACTGTTTTTT,CASSDRDRNEKLFF
TRBJ1-2,.,TRBV3-1/TRBV3-2,.,14,TGTGCCAGCAGCCCGGGACACACGGGATATGGCTACACCTTC,CASSPGHTGYGYTF
TRBJ2-1,.,TRBV5-1,TRBD2,15,TGCGCCAGCAGGCCGACTAGCAGCTCCTACAATGAGCAGTTCTTC,CASRPTSSSYNEQFF
TRBJ2-1,.,TRBV5-1,TRBD2,16,TGCGCCAGCAGCTTGCCAACTAGCGGGGGGGCAAATGAGCAGTTCTTC,CASSLPTSGGANEQFF
TRBJ1-4,.,TRBV5-1,TRBD1,17,TGCGCCAGCAGCACAACAGGGGAACCTGCAACTAATGAAAAACTGTTTTTT,CASSTTGEPATNEKLFF
TRBJ1-1,.,TRBV3-1/TRBV3-2,.,13,TGTGCCAGCAGCCAAGTCAGGAACACTGAAGCTTTCTTT,CASSQVRNTEAFF
TRBJ2-7,.,TRBV5-1,.,15,TGCGCCAGCAGCCGAGCAGGCGCCTCCTCCTACGAGCAGTACTTC,CASSRAGASSYEQYF
TRBJ2-7,once,TRBV28,TRBD2,14,TGTGCCAGTACCCCTACGGGAGGGCCCTACGAGCAGTACTTC,CASTPTGGPYEQYF